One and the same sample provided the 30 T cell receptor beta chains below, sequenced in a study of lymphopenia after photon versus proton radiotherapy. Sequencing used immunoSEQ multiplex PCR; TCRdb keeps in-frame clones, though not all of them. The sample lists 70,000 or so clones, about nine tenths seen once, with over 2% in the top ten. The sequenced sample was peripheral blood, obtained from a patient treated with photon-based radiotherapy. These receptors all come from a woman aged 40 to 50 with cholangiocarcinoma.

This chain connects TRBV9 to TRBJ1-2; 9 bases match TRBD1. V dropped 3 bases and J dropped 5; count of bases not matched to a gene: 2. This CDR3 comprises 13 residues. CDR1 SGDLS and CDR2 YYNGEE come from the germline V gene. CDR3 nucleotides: TGTGCCAGCAGCGATGGACAGGGGTATGGCTACACCTTC. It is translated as CASSDGQGYGYTF. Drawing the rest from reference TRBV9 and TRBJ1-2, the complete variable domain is DSGVTQTPKHLITATGQRVTLRCSPRSGDLSVYWYQQSLDQGLQFLIQYYNGEERAKGNILERFSAQQFPDLHSELNLSSLELGDSALYFCASSDGQGYGYTFGSGTRLTVV.

CDR3 residues: CASGSGGATGELFF. The CDR3 DNA follows: TGTGCCAGCGGTAGCGGGGGGGCCACCGGGGAGCTGTTTTTT. V and J are TRBV9 and TRBJ2-2; 11 nucleotides match TRBD2. The CDR3 runs to 14 residues. Trimming took 7 bases from V and 4 from J; bases not matched to a gene: 3. Germline V gene data show CDR1 as SGDLS and CDR2 as YYNGEE.

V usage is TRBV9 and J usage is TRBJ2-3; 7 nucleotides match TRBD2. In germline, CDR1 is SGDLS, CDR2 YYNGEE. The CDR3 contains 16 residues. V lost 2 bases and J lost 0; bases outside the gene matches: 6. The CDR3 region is CASSVWTSGSTDTQYF. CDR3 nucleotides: TGTGCCAGCAGCGTCTGGACTAGTGGAAGCACAGATACGCAGTATTTT.

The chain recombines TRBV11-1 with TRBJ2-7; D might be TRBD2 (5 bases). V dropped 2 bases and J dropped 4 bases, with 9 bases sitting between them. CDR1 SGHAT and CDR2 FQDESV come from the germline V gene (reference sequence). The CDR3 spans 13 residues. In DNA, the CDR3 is TGTGCCAGCAGCTTATTATCGGGGTACGAGCAGTACTTC. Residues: CASSLLSGYEQYF.

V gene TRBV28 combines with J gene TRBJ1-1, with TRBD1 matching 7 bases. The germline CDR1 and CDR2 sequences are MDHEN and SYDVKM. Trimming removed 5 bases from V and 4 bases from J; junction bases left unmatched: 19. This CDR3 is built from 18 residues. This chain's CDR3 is CASSGVGIGHRGITEAFF. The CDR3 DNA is TGTGCCAGCAGTGGGGTGGGGATAGGTCACAGGGGAATCACTGAAGCTTTCTTT.

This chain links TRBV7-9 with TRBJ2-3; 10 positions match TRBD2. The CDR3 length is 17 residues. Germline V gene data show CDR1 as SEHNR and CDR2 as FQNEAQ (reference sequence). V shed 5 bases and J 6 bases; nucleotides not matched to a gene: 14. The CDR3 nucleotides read TGTGCCAGCAGCGGACCTAGCGGGGGCTCCCCGGGGGATACGCAGTATTTT. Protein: CASSGPSGGSPGDTQYF.

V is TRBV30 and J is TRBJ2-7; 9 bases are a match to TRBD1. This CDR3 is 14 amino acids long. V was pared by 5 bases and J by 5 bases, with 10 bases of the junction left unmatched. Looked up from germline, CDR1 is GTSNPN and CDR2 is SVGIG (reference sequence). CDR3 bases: TGTGCCTGGGGGCGGACAGGGGAGGTCGACGAGCAGTACTTC. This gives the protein CAWGRTGEVDEQYF.

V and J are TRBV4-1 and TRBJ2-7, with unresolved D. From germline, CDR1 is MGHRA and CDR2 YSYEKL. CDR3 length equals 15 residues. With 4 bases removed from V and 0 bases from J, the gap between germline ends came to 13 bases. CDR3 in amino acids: CASSPGPESSYEQYF. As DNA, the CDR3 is TGCGCCAGCAGCCCTGGCCCCGAAAGCTCCTACGAGCAGTACTTC.

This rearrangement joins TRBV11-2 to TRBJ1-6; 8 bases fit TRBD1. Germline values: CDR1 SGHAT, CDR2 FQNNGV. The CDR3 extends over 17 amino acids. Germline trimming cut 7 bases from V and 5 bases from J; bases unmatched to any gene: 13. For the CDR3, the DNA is TGTGCCAGCAACTTTGGGCCAGGGGGCGCCAATAATTCACCCCTCCACTTT. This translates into CASNFGPGGANNSPLHF.

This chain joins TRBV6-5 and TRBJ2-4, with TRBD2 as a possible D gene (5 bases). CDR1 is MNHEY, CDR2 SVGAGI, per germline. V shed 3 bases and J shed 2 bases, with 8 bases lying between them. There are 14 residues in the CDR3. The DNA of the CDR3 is TGTGCCAGCAGTTATCGAGGGTCCAAAAACATTCAGTACTTC. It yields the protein CASSYRGSKNIQYF.

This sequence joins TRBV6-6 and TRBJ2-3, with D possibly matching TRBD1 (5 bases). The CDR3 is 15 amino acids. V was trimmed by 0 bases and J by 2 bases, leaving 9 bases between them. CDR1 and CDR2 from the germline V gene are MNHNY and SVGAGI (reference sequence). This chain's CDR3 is CASSYSRQLTDTQYF. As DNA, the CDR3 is TGTGCCAGCAGTTACTCGAGACAGCTCACAGATACGCAGTATTTT.

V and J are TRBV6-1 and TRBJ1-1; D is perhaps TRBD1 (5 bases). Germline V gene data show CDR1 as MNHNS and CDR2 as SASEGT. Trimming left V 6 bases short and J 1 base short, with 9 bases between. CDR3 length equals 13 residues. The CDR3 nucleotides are TGTGCCAGCAGACAGGCTTCGAACACTGAAGCTTTCTTT. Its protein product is CASRQASNTEAFF.

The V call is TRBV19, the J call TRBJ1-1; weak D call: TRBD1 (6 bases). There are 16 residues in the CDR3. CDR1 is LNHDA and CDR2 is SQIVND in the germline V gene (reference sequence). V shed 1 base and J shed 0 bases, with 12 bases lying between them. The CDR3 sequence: CASSIGRGVMNTEAFF. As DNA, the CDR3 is TGTGCCAGTAGTATAGGGAGGGGGGTCATGAACACTGAAGCTTTCTTT.

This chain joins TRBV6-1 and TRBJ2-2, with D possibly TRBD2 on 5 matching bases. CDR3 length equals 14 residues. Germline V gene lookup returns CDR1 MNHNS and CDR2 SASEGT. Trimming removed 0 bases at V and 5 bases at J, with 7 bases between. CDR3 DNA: TGTGCCAGCAGTGAAGCGGGAGAAACCGGGGAGCTGTTTTTT. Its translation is CASSEAGETGELFF.

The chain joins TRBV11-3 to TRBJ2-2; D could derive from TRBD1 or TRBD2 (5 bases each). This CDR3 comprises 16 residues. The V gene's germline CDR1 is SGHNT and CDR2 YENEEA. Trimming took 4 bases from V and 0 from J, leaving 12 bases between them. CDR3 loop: CASSSARGSNTGELFF. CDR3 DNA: TGTGCCAGCAGCTCGGCGAGGGGATCGAACACCGGGGAGCTGTTTTTT.

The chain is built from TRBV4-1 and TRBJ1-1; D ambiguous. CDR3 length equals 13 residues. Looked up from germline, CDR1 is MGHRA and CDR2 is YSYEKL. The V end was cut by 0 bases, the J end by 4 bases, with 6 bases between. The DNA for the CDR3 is TGCGCCAGCAGCCAAGATCAAGGCACTGAAGCTTTCTTT. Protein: CASSQDQGTEAFF.

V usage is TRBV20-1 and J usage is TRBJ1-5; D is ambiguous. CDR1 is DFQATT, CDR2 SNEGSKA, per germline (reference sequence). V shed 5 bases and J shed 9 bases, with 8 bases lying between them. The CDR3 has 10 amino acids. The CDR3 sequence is CSAGPGPQHF. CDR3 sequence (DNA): TGCAGTGCTGGGCCAGGGCCCCAGCATTTT.

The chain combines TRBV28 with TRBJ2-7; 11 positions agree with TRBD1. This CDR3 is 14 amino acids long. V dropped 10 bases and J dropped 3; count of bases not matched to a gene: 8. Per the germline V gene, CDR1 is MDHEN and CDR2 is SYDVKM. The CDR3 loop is CATQRDRGIYEQYF. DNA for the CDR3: TGTGCCACCCAGAGGGACAGGGGGATCTACGAGCAGTACTTC.

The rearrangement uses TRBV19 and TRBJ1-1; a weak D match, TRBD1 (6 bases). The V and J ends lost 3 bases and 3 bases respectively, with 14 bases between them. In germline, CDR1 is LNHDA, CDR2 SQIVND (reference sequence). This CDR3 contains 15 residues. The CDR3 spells CASSIPPGAYTEAFF. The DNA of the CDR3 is TGTGCCAGTAGTATCCCCCCAGGGGCGTACACTGAAGCTTTCTTT.

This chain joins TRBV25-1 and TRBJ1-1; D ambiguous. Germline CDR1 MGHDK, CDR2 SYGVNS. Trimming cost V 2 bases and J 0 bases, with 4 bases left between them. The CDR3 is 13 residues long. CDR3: CASSEQVNTEAFF. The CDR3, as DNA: TGTGCCAGCAGTGAACAGGTGAACACTGAAGCTTTCTTT.

CDR3 amino acids: CASSMRLNSNQPQHF. The CDR3 DNA follows: TGTGCCAGTAGTATGCGCCTCAATAGCAATCAGCCCCAGCATTTT. This chain connects TRBV19 to TRBJ1-5, with D uncertain. The CDR3 runs 15 residues. Germline V CDR1 and CDR2: LNHDA, SQIVND (reference sequence). Between the trimmed V and J ends, which lost 3 bases and 0 bases, there was a span of 9 bases.

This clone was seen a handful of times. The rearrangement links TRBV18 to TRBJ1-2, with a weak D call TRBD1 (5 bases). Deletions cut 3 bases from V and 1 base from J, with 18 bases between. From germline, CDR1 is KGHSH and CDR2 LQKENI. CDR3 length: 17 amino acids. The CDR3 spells CASSPAEFDSGNYGYTF. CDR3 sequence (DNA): TGTGCCAGCTCACCCGCCGAGTTTGACAGCGGTAACTATGGCTACACCTTC.

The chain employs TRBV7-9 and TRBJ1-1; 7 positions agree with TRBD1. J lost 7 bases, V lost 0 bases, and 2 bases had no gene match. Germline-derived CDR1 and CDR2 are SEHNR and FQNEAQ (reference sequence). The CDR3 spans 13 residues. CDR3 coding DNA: TGTGCCAGCAGCTTAGCAGGGGGCGGTGAAGCTTTCTTT. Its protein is CASSLAGGGEAFF. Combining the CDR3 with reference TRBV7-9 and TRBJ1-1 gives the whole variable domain DTGVSQNPRHKITKRGQNVTFRCDPISEHNRLYWYRQTLGQGPEFLTYFQNEAQLEKSRLLSDRFSAERPKGSFSTLEIQRTEQGDSAMYLCASSLAGGGEAFFGQGTRLTVV.

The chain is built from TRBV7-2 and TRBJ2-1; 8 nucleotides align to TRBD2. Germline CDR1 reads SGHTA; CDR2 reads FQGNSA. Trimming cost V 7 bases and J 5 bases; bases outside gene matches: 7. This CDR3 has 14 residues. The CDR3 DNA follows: TGTGCCAGCAAAAGCGGGAGTATTAACAATGAGCAGTTCTTC. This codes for CASKSGSINNEQFF.

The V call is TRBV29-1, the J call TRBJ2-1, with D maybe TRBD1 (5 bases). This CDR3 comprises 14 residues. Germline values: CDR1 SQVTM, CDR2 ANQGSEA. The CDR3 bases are TGCAGTATACGGCAGAACGAAAGGGGCAATGAGCAGTTCTTC. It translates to CSIRQNERGNEQFF.

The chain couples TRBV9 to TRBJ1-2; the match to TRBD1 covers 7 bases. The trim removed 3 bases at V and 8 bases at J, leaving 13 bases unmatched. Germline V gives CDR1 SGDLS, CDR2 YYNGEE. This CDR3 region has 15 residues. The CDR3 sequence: CASSARQGREEGYTF. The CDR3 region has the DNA TGTGCCAGCAGCGCCAGACAGGGAAGGGAGGAGGGCTACACCTTC.

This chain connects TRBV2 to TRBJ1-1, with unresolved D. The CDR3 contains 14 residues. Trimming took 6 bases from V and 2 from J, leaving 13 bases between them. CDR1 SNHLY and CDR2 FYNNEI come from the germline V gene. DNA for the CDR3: TGTGCCAGCAGCCCAGGACTTTCTAACACTGAAGCTTTCTTT. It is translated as CASSPGLSNTEAFF.

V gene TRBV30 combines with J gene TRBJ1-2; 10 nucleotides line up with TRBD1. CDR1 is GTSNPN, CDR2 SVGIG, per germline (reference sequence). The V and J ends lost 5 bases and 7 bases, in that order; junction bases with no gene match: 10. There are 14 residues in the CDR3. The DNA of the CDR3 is TGTGCCTGGGACAGGGGGCGCGAGAGTGGTGGCTACACCTTC. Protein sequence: CAWDRGRESGGYTF.

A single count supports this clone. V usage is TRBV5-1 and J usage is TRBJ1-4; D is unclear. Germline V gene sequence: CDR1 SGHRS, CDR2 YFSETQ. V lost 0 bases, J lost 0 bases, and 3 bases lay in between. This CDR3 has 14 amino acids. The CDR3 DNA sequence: TGCGCCAGCAGCTTGGATGCAACTAATGAAAAACTGTTTTTT. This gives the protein CASSLDATNEKLFF. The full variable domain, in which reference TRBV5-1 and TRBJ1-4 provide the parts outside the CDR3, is KAGVTQTPRYLIKTRGQQVTLSCSPISGHRSVSWYQQTPGQGLQFLFEYFSETQRNKGNFPGRFSGRQFSNSRSEMNVSTLELGDSALYLCASSLDATNEKLFFGSGTQLSVL.

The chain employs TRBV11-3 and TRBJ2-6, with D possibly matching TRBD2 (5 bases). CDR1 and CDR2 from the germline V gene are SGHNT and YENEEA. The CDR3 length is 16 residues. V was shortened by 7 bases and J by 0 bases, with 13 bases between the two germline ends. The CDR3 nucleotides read TGTGCCAGCAATGGGGAGACGCACTCTGGGGCCAACGTCCTGACTTTC. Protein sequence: CASNGETHSGANVLTF.